A selection of T cell receptor beta chains follows, all from one sample in a study of regulatory T cells in long-lasting Graves disease. TCRdb re-derived calls from the multiplex PCR reads in MiXCR, one entry per CDR3 protein. The table has 400,000 to 550,000 distinct CDR3 sequences, about 15% seen once. Another study also made use of these data, one on T cells in Graves' hyperthyroidism and ophthalmopathy.

The specimen was peripheral blood mononuclear cells (PBMCs), collected at new diagnosis, from a patient treated with antithyroid drugs. These receptor sequences come from a woman in her 30s with Graves disease. The CDR3 runs from the conserved cysteine through the conserved F or W. The D gene is left open where the match is weak. Clone size is shown for a subset of rows, as once, few, many or a class of expanded clone.

J	length	V	D	size	DNA	CDR3
TRBJ2-7	14	TRBV27	.	.	TGTGTCAGCAGTTTTGACAGCCGATTCTACGAGCAGTACTTC	CVSSFDSRFYEQYF
TRBJ2-3	18	TRBV20-1	TRBD2	.	TGCAGTGCTAGGGGGACTAGCGGGAGGGCGGTCGTGGCAGATACGCAGTATTTT	CSARGTSGRAVVADTQYF
TRBJ1-2	16	TRBV3-1	.	.	TGTGCCAGCAGCCAAGATCCGGGGGGATTAAACTATGGCTACACCTTC	CASSQDPGGLNYGYTF
TRBJ2-3	17	TRBV7-2	TRBD2	.	TGTGCCAGCAGTCGCAGACTAGCTGCGTCTTTTGCAGATACGCAGTATTTT	CASSRRLAASFADTQYF
TRBJ1-2	15	TRBV27	TRBD1	.	TGTGCCAGCAGTTCACCTCGACAGGGAAGGTGGGGCTACACCTTC	CASSSPRQGRWGYTF
TRBJ2-7	14	TRBV11-2	.	many	TGTGCCAGCAGCCCGGGGATTTCAACCTACGAGCAGTACTTC	CASSPGISTYEQYF
TRBJ1-5	15	TRBV19	.	few	TGTGCCAGTAGTATTTTTTTGCAGCCTAATCAGCCCCAGCATTTT	CASSIFLQPNQPQHF
TRBJ1-2	16	TRBV19	.	.	TGTGCCAGTAGTATACTTTACCCCCAGATGAGTTATGGCTACACCTTC	CASSILYPQMSYGYTF
TRBJ2-1	17	TRBV4-1	TRBD2	.	TGCGCCAGCACTCAACCTTTCTCCGGGACTAGCGGCAATGAGCAGTTCTTC	CASTQPFSGTSGNEQFF
TRBJ2-7	14	TRBV10-2	TRBD2	.	TGCGCCAGCAGTACACTAGCGGTCAACTACGAGCAGTACTTC	CASSTLAVNYEQYF
TRBJ2-2	20	TRBV6-2/TRBV6-3	.	.	TGTGCCAGCAGTTTCCGCGGGGCAGGGACCAATCTAGCGAACACCGGGGAGCTGTTTTTT	CASSFRGAGTNLANTGELFF
TRBJ2-2	16	TRBV5-5	.	many	TGTGCCAGCAGCTTATCAGTAAACCCCGCCGCCGGGGAGCTGTTTTTT	CASSLSVNPAAGELFF
TRBJ1-2	11	TRBV28	.	many	TGTGCCAGTCGGGGCTCCCCTGGCTACACCTTC	CASRGSPGYTF
TRBJ2-1	15	TRBV6-2/TRBV6-3	TRBD2	many	TGTGCCAGCAGTTACGCTAGCGGGAGTAGAAATGAGCAGTTCTTC	CASSYASGSRNEQFF
TRBJ1-5	13	TRBV12-3/TRBV12-4	.	.	TGTGCCACCCGGGGAGGTGGGAATCAGCCCCAGCATTTT	CATRGGGNQPQHF
TRBJ2-2	15	TRBV7-6	.	.	TGTGCCAGCAGCTTAGAGGTGGGAGCGGCCGGGGAGCTGTTTTTT	CASSLEVGAAGELFF
TRBJ1-2	14	TRBV18	.	many	TGTGCCACCGCCGCAGGGCAACTTAGCTATGGCTACACCTTC	CATAAGQLSYGYTF
TRBJ1-2	13	TRBV7-3	TRBD1	.	TGTGCCAGCAGCCAGGACAGGGTGGGAGGCTACACCTTC	CASSQDRVGGYTF
TRBJ2-3	16	TRBV25-1	.	few	TGTGCCAGCAGTGAATCCCGTCTGGCGGGCACAGATACGCAGTATTTT	CASSESRLAGTDTQYF
TRBJ1-1	14	TRBV11-2	.	many	TGTGCCAGCACGCCGGGACGGTTGAACACTGAAGCTTTCTTT	CASTPGRLNTEAFF
TRBJ2-3	13	TRBV29-1	.	many	TGCAGCGTTGACGACAGGAACACAGATACGCAGTATTTT	CSVDDRNTDTQYF
TRBJ1-2	15	TRBV28	.	many	TGTGCCAGCAGTCGGGGTCAGGGAGGAGGCTATGGCTACACCTTC	CASSRGQGGGYGYTF
TRBJ1-1	15	TRBV15	.	many	TGTGCCACCAGCAGAGAGTCGGCCATGAACACTGAAGCTTTCTTT	CATSRESAMNTEAFF
TRBJ1-2	15	TRBV11-2	.	many	TGTGCCAGCAGCCCGCTCCGGGAATGGGGGAATGGCTACACCTTC	CASSPLREWGNGYTF
TRBJ2-2	16	TRBV4-1	.	.	TGCGCCAGCAGCCAAGAACGGGGTTTGGACACCGGGGAGCTGTTTTTT	CASSQERGLDTGELFF
TRBJ2-7	16	TRBV20-1	TRBD1	many	TGCAGTGCTGGAGCCTCCTTGACAGGGTCTTACTACGAGCAGTACTTC	CSAGASLTGSYYEQYF
TRBJ2-2	16	TRBV20-1	.	.	TGCAGTGCTTGGGGGCGGACTGGCGGGAGCTCCGGGGAGCTGTTTTTT	CSAWGRTGGSSGELFF
TRBJ2-3	14	TRBV10-1	.	.	TGCGCCAGCAGCCCCGTTTCGAGCACAGATACGCAGTATTTT	CASSPVSSTDTQYF
TRBJ2-2	17	TRBV6-4	TRBD2	few	TGTGCCAGCAGTGACTCAATAGCGGGAGGTGACACCGGGGAGCTGTTTTTT	CASSDSIAGGDTGELFF
TRBJ2-1	19	TRBV19	TRBD2	many	TGTGCCAGTAGTTTAACTGACGGCTCGGGACTAGTGGTAAACAATGAGCAGTTCTTC	CASSLTDGSGLVVNNEQFF
TRBJ2-7	13	TRBV6-2/TRBV6-3	.	.	TGTGCCAGCACTTCTTGGGACGGCTACGAGCAGTACTTC	CASTSWDGYEQYF
TRBJ2-5	13	TRBV5-1	.	many	TGCGCCGGCCGAACGAGTGACCAAGAGACCCAGTACTTC	CAGRTSDQETQYF
TRBJ2-7	13	TRBV20-1	TRBD2	many	TGCAGTGCTAAGCCCCTAGCGGAGGTCGAGCAGTACTTC	CSAKPLAEVEQYF
TRBJ1-2	17	TRBV5-4	TRBD1	.	TGTGCCAGCAGCTCCCCGCGGACAGGTGCCCTATCCGCTGGCTACACCTTC	CASSSPRTGALSAGYTF
TRBJ1-2	16	TRBV19	.	.	TGTGCCAGTAGTATCAGTGTCGGGACGGGTAACTATGGCTACACCTTC	CASSISVGTGNYGYTF
TRBJ2-3	16	TRBV27	.	few	TGTGCCAGCCAAAACATTCCGGGGGAACCAACAGATACGCAGTATTTT	CASQNIPGEPTDTQYF
TRBJ2-7	14	TRBV12-3/TRBV12-4	.	.	TGTGCCAGCAGACGAACAGGGCAGGACTACGAGCAGTACTTC	CASRRTGQDYEQYF
TRBJ1-1	13	TRBV7-3	.	few	TGTGCCAGCAGCTTAACTTGGGTAGGGAAAGCTTTCTTT	CASSLTWVGKAFF
TRBJ2-7	19	TRBV28	TRBD2	many	TGTGCCAGCAGTTTATCCCGGACTAGCGGGAGCCCGTCGTCAACCGAGCAGTACTTC	CASSLSRTSGSPSSTEQYF
TRBJ1-2	13	TRBV29-1	.	many	TGCAGCGTTGAGGGGGACGGGGCGCCAGGCTACACCTTC	CSVEGDGAPGYTF
TRBJ2-3	15	TRBV27	.	many	TGTGCCAGCACCACAGGGTTTGGACGCACAGATACGCAGTATTTT	CASTTGFGRTDTQYF
TRBJ2-1	11	TRBV20-1	.	many	TGCAGTGCTACCACAGGCTCCCAGCCGTTCTTC	CSATTGSQPFF
TRBJ2-5	15	TRBV7-8	.	.	TGTGCCAGCAGCTTACGGTCGGGGTACCAAGAGACCCAGTACTTC	CASSLRSGYQETQYF
TRBJ2-7	12	TRBV30	.	many	TGTGCCTGGAGTCGGACCCCCTACGAGCAGTACTTC	CAWSRTPYEQYF
TRBJ1-5	19	TRBV6-2/TRBV6-3	.	few	TGTGCCAGCAGTTACAAGGGGAGAGGAGGAGGATATAGCAATCAGCCCCAGCATTTT	CASSYKGRGGGYSNQPQHF
TRBJ2-5	13	TRBV12-3/TRBV12-4	.	many	TGTGCCAGCAGTCTAAACCGGGGAGAGACCCAGTACTTC	CASSLNRGETQYF
TRBJ2-7	15	TRBV6-1	TRBD1	many	TGTGCCAGCAGTCCCAGGGACAGGGAGGACTACGAGCAGTACTTC	CASSPRDREDYEQYF
TRBJ1-2	13	TRBV7-9	.	few	TGTGCCAGCAGCTTAAACAGTCTCTATGGCTACACCTTC	CASSLNSLYGYTF
TRBJ2-7	15	TRBV4-2	TRBD2	many	TGTGCCAGCAGCGGGACGGGACTAGCGTCCTACGAGCAGTACTTC	CASSGTGLASYEQYF
TRBJ2-2	15	TRBV27	.	few	TGTGCCAGCAGGACTGTACAGGGAAACACCGGGGAGCTGTTTTTT	CASRTVQGNTGELFF
TRBJ1-5	15	TRBV12-3/TRBV12-4	TRBD1	.	TGTGCCAGCAGCCGTGGGACAGGGGAAAATCAGCCCCAGCATTTT	CASSRGTGENQPQHF
TRBJ2-2	14	TRBV12-3/TRBV12-4	.	few	TGTGCCAGCCGGCAGGGGGGTGGTACCGGGGAGCTGTTTTTT	CASRQGGGTGELFF